These 7 T cell receptor beta chains were sequenced from one sample in a study of identical twins (TCRdb year 2016). Receptor libraries were prepared by 5' RACE. Sequencing took place on an Illumina HiSeq 2000. TCRdb reprocessed the public reads (quality trimming at Q25 with fastp, clone calling with MiXCR) and kept in-frame beta chains. Rows are combined by CDR3 protein, so each entry shows the most common genes and DNA. In all, the sample holds fewer than 800,000 distinct CDR3 sequences, and roughly 7.1% of those were seen once. In total, the top ten clones hold around 1.6% of the sample. These data also formed part of another study, on yellow fever vaccine responses in identical twins.

Input material: PBMCs. The receptor source for this set is a young woman in good health.

This chain uses TRBV4-1 with TRBJ1-2; 7 bases line up with TRBD1. Trimming removed 4 bases from V and 4 bases from J; junction bases left unmatched: 6. CDR1 and CDR2 (germline): MGHRA, YSYEKL. The CDR3 consists of 14 residues. CDR3 sequence (DNA): TGCGCCAGCAGCCTAGGGACAGTATCCTATGGCTACACCTTC. Encoded protein: CASSLGTVSYGYTF.

This clonotype was counted at least ten times. The chain is built from TRBV5-1 and TRBJ2-2, with 7 bases aligning to TRBD1. Unmatched junction bases numbered 11, after V lost 6 bases and J lost 6 bases. CDR3 length equals 15 residues. Germline V gives CDR1 SGHRS, CDR2 YFSETQ. The CDR3, as DNA: TGCGCCAGCATATCCGACAGGGTTGTCGCCGGGGAGCTGTTTTTT. Its protein is CASISDRVVAGELFF.

This chain links TRBV20-1 with TRBJ2-5; 9 nucleotides agree with TRBD2. V lost 1 base to trimming and J lost 2 bases; unmatched junction nucleotides: 8. CDR1 and CDR2 (germline): DFQATT, SNEGSKA (reference sequence). CDR3 size: 16 residues. CDR3 coding DNA: TGCAGTGCTAGAGTAATAGCGGGGGCCCCTCAAGAGACCCAGTACTTC. Translated: CSARVIAGAPQETQYF.

The chain couples TRBV6-5 to TRBJ1-2; D not resolved. The CDR3 length is 14 residues. Germline loops: CDR1 MNHEY, CDR2 SVGAGI. Between the trimmed V and J ends, which lost 2 bases and 4 bases, there was a span of 11 bases. The CDR3 is CASSYGSLSYGYTF. The DNA for the CDR3 is TGTGCCAGCAGTTACGGCTCTCTGAGCTATGGCTACACCTTC.

This chain uses TRBV14 with TRBJ2-1, with unresolved D. Germline V gene sequence: CDR1 SGHDN, CDR2 FVKESK. Trimming cost V 2 bases and J 5 bases, with 16 bases left between them. CDR3 length equals 16 residues. CDR3 sequence: CASSQYSGRWDNEQFF. CDR3 sequence (DNA): TGTGCCAGCAGCCAATACTCAGGACGGTGGGACAATGAGCAGTTCTTC.

This clonotype turned up a few times. The chain employs TRBV12-3 or TRBV12-4 and TRBJ1-5; D is uncertain. V shed 1 base and J shed 6 bases, with 13 bases lying between them. CDR3 length equals 15 residues. The CDR3 DNA reads as TGTGCCAGCAGTTTAGTTTCGGCAGGTGGTCAGCCCCAGCATTTT. This sequence encodes CASSLVSAGGQPQHF.

In DNA, the CDR3 is TGTGCCAGCAGCTCTGCCCGCGGGGCGTACACCGGGGAGCTGTTTTTT. The encoded protein is CASSSARGAYTGELFF. The J gene is TRBJ2-2, the V gene TRBV13, with D perhaps TRBD2 (6 bases). Germline V gene lookup returns CDR1 PRHDT and CDR2 FYEKMQ (reference sequence). This CDR3 is 16 amino acids long. Trimming left V 4 bases short and J 3 bases short, with 15 bases between. The whole variable domain, filled in from reference TRBV13 and TRBJ2-2, reads AAGVIQSPRHLIKEKRETATLKCYPIPRHDTVYWYQQGPGQDPQFLISFYEKMQSDKGSIPDRFSAQQFSDYHSELNMSSLELGDSALYFCASSSARGAYTGELFFGEGSRLTVL.